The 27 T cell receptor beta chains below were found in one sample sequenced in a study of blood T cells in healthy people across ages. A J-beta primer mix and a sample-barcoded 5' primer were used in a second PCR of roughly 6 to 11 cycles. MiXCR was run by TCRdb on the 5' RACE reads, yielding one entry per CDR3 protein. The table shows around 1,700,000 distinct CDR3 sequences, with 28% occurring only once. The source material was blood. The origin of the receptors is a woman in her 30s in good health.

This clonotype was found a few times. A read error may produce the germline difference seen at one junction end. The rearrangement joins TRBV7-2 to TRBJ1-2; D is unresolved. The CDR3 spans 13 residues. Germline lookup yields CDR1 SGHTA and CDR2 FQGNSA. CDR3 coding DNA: TGTGCCAGCAGCCTAGCTGGTCTCGGTGGCTACACCTTC. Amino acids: CASSLAGLGGYTF. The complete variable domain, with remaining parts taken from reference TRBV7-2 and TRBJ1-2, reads GAGVSQSPSNKVTEKGKDVELRCDPISGHTALYWYRQSLGQGLEFLIYFQGNSAPDKSGLPSDRFSAERTGGSVSTLTIQRTQQEDSAVYLCASSLAGLGGYTFGSGTRLTVV.

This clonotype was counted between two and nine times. The CDR3 DNA follows: TGTGCCAGCAGCCTCGTAGAGACAGCGAACACTGAAGCTTTCTTT. Its protein product is CASSLVETANTEAFF. This chain joins TRBV6-5 and TRBJ1-1, with a weak D call TRBD1 (5 bases). The germline CDR1 and CDR2 sequences are MNHEY and SVGAGI. The CDR3 has 15 amino acids. Trimming took 6 bases from V and 1 from J, leaving 15 bases between them.

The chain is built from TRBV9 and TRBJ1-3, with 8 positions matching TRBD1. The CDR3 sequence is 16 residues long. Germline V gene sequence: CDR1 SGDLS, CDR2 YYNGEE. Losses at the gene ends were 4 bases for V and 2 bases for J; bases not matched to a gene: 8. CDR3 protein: CASSLSGGPAGNTIYF. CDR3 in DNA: TGTGCCAGCAGCTTGTCAGGGGGCCCAGCTGGAAACACCATATATTTT.

The DNA of the CDR3 is TGCAGTGCTGGATCAGTGGGGGGGGCTGGCTACACCTTC. Translating it yields CSAGSVGGAGYTF. The chain couples TRBV20-1 to TRBJ1-2; a weak D match, TRBD1 (6 bases). This CDR3 region has 13 residues. The ends were cut back, 5 bases at V and 7 bases at J, with 17 bases in the middle. Germline V gives CDR1 DFQATT, CDR2 SNEGSKA (reference sequence).

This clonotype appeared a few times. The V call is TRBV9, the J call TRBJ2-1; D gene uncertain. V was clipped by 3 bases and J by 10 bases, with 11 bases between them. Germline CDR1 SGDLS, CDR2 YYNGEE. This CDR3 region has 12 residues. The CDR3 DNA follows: TGTGCCAGCAGCGCCGATCGTGAGGAGCAGTTCTTC. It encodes CASSADREEQFF.

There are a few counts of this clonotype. Here the CDR3 reads CASAAERGWDEQFF. The DNA of the CDR3 is TGTGCCAGCGCGGCCGAGCGGGGGTGGGATGAGCAGTTCTTC. The rearrangement uses TRBV27 and TRBJ2-1; 8 positions agree with TRBD2. The CDR3 is 14 residues long. The trim removed 8 bases at V and 8 bases at J, leaving 11 bases unmatched. The germline CDR1 and CDR2 sequences are MNHEY and SMNVEV (reference sequence).

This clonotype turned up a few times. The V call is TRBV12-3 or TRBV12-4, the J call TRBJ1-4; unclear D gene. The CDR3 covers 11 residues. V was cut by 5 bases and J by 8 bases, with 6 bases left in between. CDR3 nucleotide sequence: TGTGCCAGCAGTAAGAGAGAAAAACTGTTTTTT. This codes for CASSKREKLFF.

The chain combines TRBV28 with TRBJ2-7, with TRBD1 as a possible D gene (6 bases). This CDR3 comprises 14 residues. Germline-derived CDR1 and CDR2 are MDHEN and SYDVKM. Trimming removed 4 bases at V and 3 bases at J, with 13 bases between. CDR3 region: CASSSGDRRYEQYF. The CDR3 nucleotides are TGTGCCAGCAGTTCGGGTGACAGGCGCTACGAGCAGTACTTC.

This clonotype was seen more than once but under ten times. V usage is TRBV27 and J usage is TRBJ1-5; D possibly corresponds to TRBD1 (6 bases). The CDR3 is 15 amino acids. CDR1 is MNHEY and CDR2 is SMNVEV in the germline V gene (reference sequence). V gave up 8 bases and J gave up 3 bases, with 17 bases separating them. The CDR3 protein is CASGLSGAPNQPQHF. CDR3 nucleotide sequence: TGTGCCAGCGGACTATCAGGGGCCCCCAATCAGCCCCAGCATTTT.

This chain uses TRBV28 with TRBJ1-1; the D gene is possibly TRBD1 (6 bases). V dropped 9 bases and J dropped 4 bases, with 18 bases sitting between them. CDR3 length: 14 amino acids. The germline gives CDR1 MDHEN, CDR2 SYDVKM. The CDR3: CASYQGLVGTEAFF. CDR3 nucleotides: TGTGCCAGTTACCAGGGGCTGGTAGGCACTGAAGCTTTCTTT.

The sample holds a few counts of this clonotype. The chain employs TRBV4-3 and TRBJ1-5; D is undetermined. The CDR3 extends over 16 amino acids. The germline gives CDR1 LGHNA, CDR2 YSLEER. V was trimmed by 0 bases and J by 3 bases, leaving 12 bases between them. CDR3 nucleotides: TGCGCCAGCAGCCAAGATCTTACGGCCCCCAATCAGCCCCAGCATTTT. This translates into CASSQDLTAPNQPQHF.

CDR3 sequence (DNA): TGTGCCAGCAGCCCCCACTCCCTAAATCAGCCCCAGCATTTT. Translated, it gives CASSPHSLNQPQHF. The gene calls are TRBV2 and TRBJ1-5; no reliable D call. V was trimmed by 6 bases and J by 4 bases, leaving 13 bases between them. This CDR3 contains 14 residues. The germline gives CDR1 SNHLY, CDR2 FYNNEI.

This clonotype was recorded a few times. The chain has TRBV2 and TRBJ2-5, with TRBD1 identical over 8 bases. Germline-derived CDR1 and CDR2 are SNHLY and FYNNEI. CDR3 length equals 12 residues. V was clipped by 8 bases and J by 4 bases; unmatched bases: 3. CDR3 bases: TGTGCCAGCCAAGGACAGGGAGAGACCCAGTACTTC. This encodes CASQGQGETQYF.

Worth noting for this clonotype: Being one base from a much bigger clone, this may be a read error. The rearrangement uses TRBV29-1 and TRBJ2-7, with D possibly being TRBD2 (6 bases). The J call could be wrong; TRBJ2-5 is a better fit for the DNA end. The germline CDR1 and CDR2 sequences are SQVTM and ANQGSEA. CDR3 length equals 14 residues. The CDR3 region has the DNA TGCAGCGTTGAAGGGGACGGGGGTTGGGAGACCCAGTACTTC. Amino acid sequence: CSVEGDGGWETQYF.

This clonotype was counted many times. The CDR3 reads CASSLQGQYYGYTF. The CDR3, as DNA: TGTGCCAGCAGCTTACAAGGCCAGTACTATGGCTACACCTTC. The chain combines TRBV7-2 with TRBJ1-2; D gene uncertain. CDR1 SGHTA and CDR2 FQGNSA come from the germline V gene. CDR3 length: 14 amino acids. The V gene lost 2 bases and the J gene lost 3 bases, with 10 bases spanning the gap.

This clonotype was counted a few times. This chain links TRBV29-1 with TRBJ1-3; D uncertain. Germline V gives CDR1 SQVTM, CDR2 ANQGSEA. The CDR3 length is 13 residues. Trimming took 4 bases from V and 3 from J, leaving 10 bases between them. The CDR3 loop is CSVARAFGNTIYF. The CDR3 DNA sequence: TGCAGCGTTGCAAGGGCATTTGGAAACACCATATATTTT.

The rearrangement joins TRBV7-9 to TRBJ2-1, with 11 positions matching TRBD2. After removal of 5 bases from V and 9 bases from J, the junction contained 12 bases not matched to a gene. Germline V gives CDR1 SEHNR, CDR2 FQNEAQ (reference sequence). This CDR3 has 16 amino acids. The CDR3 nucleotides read TGTGCCAGCAGCATCACATTAGCGGGAGGGCCGGGTGAGCAGTTCTTC. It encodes CASSITLAGGPGEQFF. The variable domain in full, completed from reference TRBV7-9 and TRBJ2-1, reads DTGVSQNPRHKITKRGQNVTFRCDPISEHNRLYWYRQTLGQGPEFLTYFQNEAQLEKSRLLSDRFSAERPKGSFSTLEIQRTEQGDSAMYLCASSITLAGGPGEQFFGPGTRLTVL.

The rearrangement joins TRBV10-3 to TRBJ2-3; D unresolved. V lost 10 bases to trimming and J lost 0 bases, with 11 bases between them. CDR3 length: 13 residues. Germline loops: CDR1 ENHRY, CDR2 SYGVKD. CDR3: CATMAASTDTQYF. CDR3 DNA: TGTGCCACGATGGCAGCCAGCACAGATACGCAGTATTTT.

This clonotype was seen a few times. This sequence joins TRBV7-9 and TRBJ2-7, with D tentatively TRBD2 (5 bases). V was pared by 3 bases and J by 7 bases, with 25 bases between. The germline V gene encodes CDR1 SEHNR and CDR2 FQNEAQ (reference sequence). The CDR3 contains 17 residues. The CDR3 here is CASSFRTLTLPPGEQYF. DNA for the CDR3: TGTGCCAGCAGCTTCCGCACCTTGACCCTCCCCCCGGGAGAGCAGTACTTC. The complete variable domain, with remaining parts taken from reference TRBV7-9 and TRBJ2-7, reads DTGVSQNPRHKITKRGQNVTFRCDPISEHNRLYWYRQTLGQGPEFLTYFQNEAQLEKSRLLSDRFSAERPKGSFSTLEIQRTEQGDSAMYLCASSFRTLTLPPGEQYFGPGTRLTVT.

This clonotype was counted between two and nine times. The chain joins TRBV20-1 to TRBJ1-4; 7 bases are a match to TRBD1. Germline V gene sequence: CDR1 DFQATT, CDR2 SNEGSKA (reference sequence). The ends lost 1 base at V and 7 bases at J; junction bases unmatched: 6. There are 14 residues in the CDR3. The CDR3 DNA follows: TGCAGTGCTAGAGGCTCCGACAGGGCTGAAAAACTGTTTTTT. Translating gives CSARGSDRAEKLFF.

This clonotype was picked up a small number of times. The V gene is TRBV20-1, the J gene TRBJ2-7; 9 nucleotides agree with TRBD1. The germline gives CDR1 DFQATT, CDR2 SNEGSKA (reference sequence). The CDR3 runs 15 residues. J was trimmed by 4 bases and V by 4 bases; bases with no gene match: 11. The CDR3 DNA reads TGCAGTGCTAATCCGGGACAGGGACTATATTACGAGCAGTACTTC. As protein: CSANPGQGLYYEQYF.

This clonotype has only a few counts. The CDR3 DNA reads TGTGCCACCCTCGAGACTAGCGGCATCACCGGGGAGCTGTTTTTT. Its protein is CATLETSGITGELFF. This chain joins TRBV27 and TRBJ2-2; 9 nucleotides align to TRBD2. The CDR3 consists of 15 residues. J was trimmed by 4 bases and V by 10 bases; bases with no gene match: 10. Germline lookup yields CDR1 MNHEY and CDR2 SMNVEV (reference sequence).

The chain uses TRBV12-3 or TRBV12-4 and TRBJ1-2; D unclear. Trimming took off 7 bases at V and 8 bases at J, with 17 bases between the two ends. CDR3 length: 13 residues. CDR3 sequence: CASTTSGLWGYTF. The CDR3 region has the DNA TGTGCCAGCACCACTTCGGGGTTGTGGGGCTACACCTTC.

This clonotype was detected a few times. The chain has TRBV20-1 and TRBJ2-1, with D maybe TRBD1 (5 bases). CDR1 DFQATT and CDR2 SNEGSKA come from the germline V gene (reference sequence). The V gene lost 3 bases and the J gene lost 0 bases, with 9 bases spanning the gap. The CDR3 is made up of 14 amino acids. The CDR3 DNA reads TGCAGTGCTAGGGGGCCATACTCCTACAATGAGCAGTTCTTC. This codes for CSARGPYSYNEQFF.

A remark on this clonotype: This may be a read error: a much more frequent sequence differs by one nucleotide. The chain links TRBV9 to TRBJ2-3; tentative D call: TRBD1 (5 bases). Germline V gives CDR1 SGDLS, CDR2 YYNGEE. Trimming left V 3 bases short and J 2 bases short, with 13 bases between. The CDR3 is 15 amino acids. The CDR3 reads CASSADRSNTDTQYF. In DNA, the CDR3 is TGTGCCAGCAGCGCTGACAGATCTAACACAGATACGCAGTATTTT.

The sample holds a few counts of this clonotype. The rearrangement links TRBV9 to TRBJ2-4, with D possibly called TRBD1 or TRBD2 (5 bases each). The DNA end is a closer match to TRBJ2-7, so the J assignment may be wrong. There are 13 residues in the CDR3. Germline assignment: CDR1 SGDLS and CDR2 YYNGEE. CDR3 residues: CASSRDDLFEQYF. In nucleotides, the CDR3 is TGTGCCAGCAGCCGGGACGACTTATTCGAGCAGTACTTC.

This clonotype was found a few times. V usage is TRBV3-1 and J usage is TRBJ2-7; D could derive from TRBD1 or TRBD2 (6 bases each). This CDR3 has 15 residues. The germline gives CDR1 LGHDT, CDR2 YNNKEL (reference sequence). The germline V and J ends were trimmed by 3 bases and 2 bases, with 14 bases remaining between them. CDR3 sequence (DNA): TGTGCCAGCAGCCATAAGGGGGGACCAACCTACGAGCAGTACTTC. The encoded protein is CASSHKGGPTYEQYF.